The 2 T cell receptor beta chains in this list originate from one sample, sequenced in a study of T cells in Graves' hyperthyroidism and ophthalmopathy. Regions amplified from RNA transcripts were the TCR beta CDR3 regions. The primer set for the first-round RT-PCR of the TCR CDR3 was HTBI. TCRdb reprocessed the multiplex PCR reads with MiXCR, giving one entry per CDR3 protein. The table has 300,000 to 450,000 distinct CDR3 sequences, 13% seen once. The sequenced material came from blood. The receptors shown here come from a man aged 25-45 years with Graves' hyperthyroidism that later progressed to Graves' ophthalmopathy.

In this sample, this clonotype turned up many times. The V call is TRBV29-1, the J call TRBJ2-3; TRBD2 is a possible D gene (5 bases). Between the trimmed V and J ends, which lost 8 bases and 5 bases, there was a span of 14 bases. This CDR3 is 12 amino acids long. The germline gives CDR1 SQVTM, CDR2 ANQGSEA. The CDR3 is CSLRTEVDTQYF. CDR3 coding DNA: TGCAGCCTAAGAACGGAGGTAGATACGCAGTATTTT.

This clonotype occurred many times. The genes are TRBV6-5 and TRBJ2-7; D gene unclear. The CDR3 consists of 14 residues. V lost 0 bases and J lost 6, with 12 bases in between. The germline V gene encodes CDR1 MNHEY and CDR2 SVGAGI. Here the CDR3 reads CASSYSTFSLEQYF. CDR3 bases: TGTGCCAGCAGTTACTCGACTTTCTCTCTCGAGCAGTACTTC.